The rows below give T cell receptor beta chains drawn from one sample of a study of blood T cell repertoires in COVID-19. The protocol was immunoSEQ multiplex PCR, while the TCRdb copy is restricted to in-frame clones and leaves out a portion. The sample carries about 160,000 clones, about 87% recorded once. Sequencing used peripheral blood. Receptors originate from a woman aged 70-85 years with COVID-19, enrolled during active disease. The CDR3 runs from the conserved cysteine through the conserved F or W. A D gene is named only where the DNA matches it firmly. Only some rows state a clone size, as once, few, many or a class for expanded clones.

d_call | j_call | clone_size | v_call | cdr3_aa | cdr3_nt
TRBD2 | TRBJ2-5 | - | TRBV7-2 | CASSLGGTSSETQYF | TGTGCCAGCAGCTTAGGGGGGACTAGCAGCGAGACCCAGTACTTC
- | TRBJ2-3 | - | TRBV7-9 | CASSLGYLAFSTHTDTQYF | TGTGCCAGCAGCTTAGGGTATCTGGCCTTCTCGACACACACAGATACGCAGTATTTT
TRBD1 | TRBJ1-1 | - | TRBV6-6 | CASSPPGQGDGEAFF | TGTGCCAGCAGCCCCCCGGGACAGGGGGATGGTGAAGCTTTCTTT
- | TRBJ1-5 | - | TRBV4-1 | CASSQDLSRYGQPQHF | TGCGCCAGCAGCCAAGATCTATCCAGGTATGGTCAGCCCCAGCATTTT
- | TRBJ1-4 | - | TRBV18 | CASSPNTLANEKLFF | TGTGCCAGCTCACCTAACACCCTAGCTAATGAAAAACTGTTTTTT
- | TRBJ1-1 | once | TRBV6-5 | CASLLGGLSTEAFF | TGTGCCAGTTTGCTCGGGGGGCTTTCTACTGAAGCTTTCTTT
- | TRBJ1-1 | - | TRBV6-6 | CASSPRSEYLNTEAFF | TGTGCCAGCAGCCCCCGATCGGAGTATTTGAACACTGAAGCTTTCTTT
- | TRBJ1-1 | - | TRBV19 | CASSIDRQARAFF | TGTGCCAGTAGTATAGATCGACAGGCACGGGCTTTCTTT
TRBD2 | TRBJ2-1 | - | TRBV18 | CASSQLAGGEQFF | TGTGCCAGCTCACAATTAGCGGGGGGTGAGCAGTTCTTC
TRBD1 | TRBJ1-3 | - | TRBV11-2 | CASSPRTGSGNTIYF | TGTGCCAGCAGCCCCAGGACAGGGTCTGGAAACACCATATATTTT
- | TRBJ2-1 | - | TRBV12-3/TRBV12-4 | CASRMVWTEQFF | TGTGCCAGCAGGATGGTTTGGACAGAGCAGTTCTTC
TRBD1 | TRBJ1-5 | - | TRBV7-9 | CASGGQGGTQPQHF | TGTGCCAGCGGGGGACAGGGGGGGACTCAGCCCCAGCATTTT
- | TRBJ2-3 | - | TRBV18 | CASSPTETDTQYF | TGTGCCAGCTCACCAACAGAGACAGATACGCAGTATTTT
- | TRBJ1-1 | - | TRBV7-9 | CASSLDLQGWDTEAFF | TGTGCCAGCAGCTTAGATCTCCAGGGTTGGGACACTGAAGCTTTCTTT
- | TRBJ1-4 | few | TRBV5-1 | CASSRLQGNEKLFF | TGCGCCAGCAGCCGACTCCAGGGGAATGAAAAACTGTTTTTT
TRBD2 | TRBJ2-1 | - | TRBV3-1/TRBV3-2 | CASSRMPAGSYNEQFF | TGTGCCAGCAGCCGCATGCCAGCGGGATCCTACAATGAGCAGTTCTTC
- | TRBJ1-1 | once | TRBV19 | CASSIASGGAGNTEAFF | TGTGCCAGTAGTATTGCATCGGGGGGCGCAGGGAACACTGAAGCTTTCTTT
TRBD1 | TRBJ2-5 | - | TRBV5-1 | CASSLAGTEETQYF | TGCGCCAGCAGCTTGGCCGGGACAGAAGAGACCCAGTACTTC
TRBD2 | TRBJ2-1 | - | TRBV7-4 | CASSRLKLAGGIPNEQFF | TGTGCCAGCAGTCGCTTGAAGCTTGCGGGGGGCATACCCAATGAGCAGTTCTTC
- | TRBJ2-2 | - | TRBV27 | CASRPALAGTGELFF | TGTGCCAGCAGACCAGCCCTGGCGGGCACCGGGGAGCTGTTTTTT
TRBD2 | TRBJ2-5 | - | TRBV5-4 | CASSRPGLAGTQETQYF | TGTGCCAGCAGCCGCCCCGGTCTAGCGGGGACCCAAGAGACCCAGTACTTC
- | TRBJ1-5 | once | TRBV18 | CASSPGLGSNQPQHF | TGTGCCAGCTCACCAGGACTCGGCAGCAATCAGCCCCAGCATTTT
TRBD1 | TRBJ2-2 | - | TRBV19 | CASSIRTGGLGTGELFF | TGTGCCAGTAGTATCCGGACAGGGGGCCTCGGAACCGGGGAGCTGTTTTTT
TRBD1 | TRBJ2-1 | - | TRBV12-5 | CASGTGAYNEQFF | TGTGCTAGCGGGACAGGGGCCTACAATGAGCAGTTCTTC
TRBD2 | TRBJ2-7 | - | TRBV19 | CASSVDTSGGEQYF | TGTGCCAGTAGTGTAGACACTAGCGGGGGAGAGCAGTACTTC
TRBD1 | TRBJ2-2 | - | TRBV7-2 | CASSLLGTGLNTGELFF | TGTGCCAGCAGCTTATTGGGGACAGGACTAAACACCGGGGAGCTGTTTTTT
TRBD1 | TRBJ2-5 | - | TRBV30 | CAWAGQVQKTQYF | TGTGCCTGGGCTGGACAGGTCCAGAAGACCCAGTACTTC
- | TRBJ2-3 | - | TRBV5-1 | CASSFASLSDTQYF | TGCGCCAGCAGCTTCGCTAGCTTGTCAGATACGCAGTATTTT
- | TRBJ1-5 | - | TRBV19 | CASSIGGGTLYQPQHF | TGTGCCAGTAGTATCGGGGGGGGGACACTTTATCAGCCCCAGCATTTT
TRBD2 | TRBJ2-2 | - | TRBV2 | CASHKTSGGPWAGELFF | TGTGCCAGCCATAAGACTAGCGGGGGCCCATGGGCCGGGGAGCTGTTTTTT
- | TRBJ1-4 | - | TRBV4-1 | CASSQSTFGLGSEKLFF | TGCGCCAGCAGCCAGTCGACGTTTGGCCTAGGAAGCGAAAAACTGTTTTTT
- | TRBJ1-1 | - | TRBV6-6 | CASSYSAGWNTEAFF | TGTGCCAGCAGTTACTCGGCAGGGTGGAACACTGAAGCTTTCTTT
TRBD1 | TRBJ2-2 | - | TRBV24-1 | CATSDRQGIRTGELFF | TGTGCCACCAGTGATCGACAGGGGATAAGAACCGGGGAGCTGTTTTTT